This TCR beta chain was sequenced for a study of human T cells and chemical hapten exposure (dated by TCRdb to 2020 to 2022). Some background on the complete study: For sensitization, 2% DPC in acetone was applied to a 2 cm by 2 cm area of upper inner arm skin. Patient blood was sampled pre-sensitization (week 0) and at 2, 6 and about 24 weeks after DPC sensitization. Libraries were combined into a pool for sequencing, and differences in TCR yield between samples came mainly from small differences in library volumes within the pool. Patch testing was performed on the upper back with Finn chambers containing 0.01% DPC, and the patch tests were scored after 6 days according to International Contact Dermatitis Research Group standards. For TCR sequencing, blood came from about 29 alopecia patients at anywhere from one to four time points (pre-sensitization, 2, 6 and 24 weeks). Alopecia areata with under or over 50% scalp involvement, alopecia totalis and alopecia universalis were represented in the patient cohort, which was mostly female. Patients additionally received weekly therapeutic DPC doses to the scalp throughout the roughly 25-week study period. Peripheral blood TCR repertoire changes were tracked in vivo in alopecia patients during primary and secondary sensitization to the hapten diphenylcyclopropenone (DPC). What the authors observed across the whole study: The number of TCRs above 1 in 1000 frequency did not change with DPC sensitization; there was no evidence of global repertoire structure alterations. A positive correlation was found between the number of PT1 expanded TCRs and patch test score, with significance reached at thresholds 8, 16 and 32 but not 4. After repeated subsampling, the strength of the expansion versus patch-test correlation and the threshold at which it became significant changed. Expanded TCRs formed significantly more large CDR3 similarity clusters than pre-sensitization or healthy control sets, consistent with antigen-driven responses. Alopecia, a presumed autoimmune disease, was present in all patients, so the immune response of the patients might differ from that of healthy individuals.

Libraries were made using RACE. These reads were obtained on a NextSeq 500. During library preparation, unique molecular identifiers were attached to individual cDNA molecules so that TCRs could be counted quantitatively and reproducibly. Both TCR alpha and TCR beta chains were sequenced from each blood RNA sample. In the paper's pipeline: Samples had a median of approximately 93,000 TCRs, with a range from about 23,224 to 700,000. V, J and CDR3 annotation of the TCR reads was carried out using the Decombinator software suite. For the PS versus PT1 abundance plots, all samples were subsampled to the same number of TCRs (28,000). Expanded TCRs were defined as absent before sensitization and observed at least eight times at the 2-week time point. TCRdb trimmed public reads at Q25 via fastp, called clones via MiXCR and kept in-frame beta chains. Merged by CDR3 protein, the rows form single entries marked with the most common genes and DNA. Here the V and J calls rest on TCRdb's processing, not on the authors' analysis. The sample profile shows a few hundred thousand distinct CDR3 sequences; 7.7% of them were found once. More than 0.95% of the sample lies in the top ten.

Turning to this clonotype: No cognate antigen has been identified for it. No quality values exist for individual bases; no much larger clone is one base distant.

Cut back by 2 bases and 10 bases, the V and J ends lie 11 bases apart. In the germline V gene, CDR1 corresponds to MNHNS and CDR2 to SASEGT. The CDR3 sequence holds 12 residues, the cysteine and phenylalanine included. Of all the DNA, just the CDR3 is kept, 36 bases in frame from base 1. The time point label, as the study defines it: pre-sensitization, week 0. This specimen's treatment or condition label, interpreted: therapeutic diphenylcyclopropenone sensitization with weekly scalp DPC. At each patch-test visit, blood was drawn before the patch test was applied. To be eligible, patients had to be aged 18 to 70, diagnosed with alopecia and judged suitable for DPC therapy, while pregnant patients were excluded. Unfractionated whole blood was collected in Tempus Blood RNA tubes, and total RNA was extracted from that blood.

This receptor was obtained from a man aged 18-30 years with alopecia areata. Some clones in this sample may be carry-over from other donors' samples. This specimen was whole blood, taken in connection with sensitization to the hapten diphenylcyclopropenone (DPC). This chain is built from TRBV6-1 and TRBJ1-1, with the D segment identity uncertain. The CDR3 protein sequence reads: CASSERLSTAFF. The DNA reads as follows: TGTGCCAGCAGTGAACGGCTATCTACAGCTTTCTTT.